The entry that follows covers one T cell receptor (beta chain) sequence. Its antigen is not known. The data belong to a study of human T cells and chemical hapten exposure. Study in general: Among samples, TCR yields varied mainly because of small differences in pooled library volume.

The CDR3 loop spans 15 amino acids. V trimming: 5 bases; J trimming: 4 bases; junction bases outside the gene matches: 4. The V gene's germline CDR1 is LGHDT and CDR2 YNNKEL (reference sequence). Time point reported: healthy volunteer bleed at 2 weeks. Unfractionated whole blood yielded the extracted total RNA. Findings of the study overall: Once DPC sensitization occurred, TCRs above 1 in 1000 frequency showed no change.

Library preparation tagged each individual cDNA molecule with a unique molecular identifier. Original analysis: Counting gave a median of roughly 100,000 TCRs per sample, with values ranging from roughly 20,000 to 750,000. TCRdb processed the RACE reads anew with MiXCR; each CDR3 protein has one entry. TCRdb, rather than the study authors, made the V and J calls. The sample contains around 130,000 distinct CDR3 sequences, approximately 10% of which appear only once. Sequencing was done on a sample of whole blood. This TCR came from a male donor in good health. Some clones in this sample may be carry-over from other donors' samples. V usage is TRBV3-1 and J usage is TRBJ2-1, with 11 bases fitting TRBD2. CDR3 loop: CASSLGTSGYNEQFF. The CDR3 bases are TGTGCCAGCAGCTTAGGGACTAGCGGATACAATGAGCAGTTCTTC.